This passage covers 7 T cell receptor delta chains from one sample sequenced in a study of gamma-delta chains in newborns, infants, children. TCRdb called clones anew from the reads with CATT. Altogether thousands of delta-chain clones are present, 40% to 60% being singletons, with the ten largest covering approximately 16%. Sequenced sample: blood. The source of these receptors is a child who received the measles vaccine.

This clone was picked up a small number of times. It is likely a read error: a sequence one base away is far more abundant. In the same sample, other DNA sequences code for this CDR3. CDR3 nucleotide sequence: TGTGCTCTTGGGGAACGGTTCCATTCCTTGAACTGGGGGACCCACACCGATAAACTCATCTTT. Translation gives CALGERFHSLNWGTHTDKLIF. The chain recombines TRDV1 with TRDJ1, with 9 bases aligning to TRDD3. This CDR3 has 21 residues. The J segment lost 0 bases and the V segment lost 1 base, leaving 18 bases of the junction unmatched. Looked up from germline, CDR1 is TSWWSYY and CDR2 is QGS.

To note about this clone: A much larger clonotype is one base distant, so this may be a read error. The chain is built from TRDV3 and TRDJ1, with 12 bases identical to TRDD3. The CDR3 is 16 residues long. Germline CDR1 TVYSNPD, CDR2 GDNSRS (reference sequence). The chain's CDR3 is CASEFRLGDTTDRLIF. CDR3 in DNA: TGTGCCTCCGAGTTCCGACTGGGGGATACAACCGATAGACTCATCTTT.

Remarks on this clone: Possible read error: a much larger clone is one base away. The chain recombines TRDV1 with TRDJ2; possibly TRDD3 for D (6 bases). In germline, CDR1 is TSWWSYY, CDR2 QGS. The CDR3 is 18 amino acids. CDR3 loop: CAPGEHPLFRFLTAQLFF. In nucleotides, the CDR3 is TGTGCTCCTGGGGAACACCCGCTCTTCCGGTTCTTGACAGCACAACTCTTCTTT.

Note on this clone: A much more abundant neighbour one base away suggests this may be a read error. This rearrangement joins TRDV1 to TRDJ1, with 11 bases that match TRDD3. The length of the CDR3 is 23 residues. Trimming cost V 7 bases and J 0 bases; bases outside gene matches: 28. Germline V gene lookup returns CDR1 TSWWSYY and CDR2 QGS. The CDR3 DNA sequence: TGTGCTCTTGTGTCCCCCTACGGCTACTGGGGGATAATTCCTATTAAGTACACCGATAAACTCATCTTT. This encodes CALVSPYGYWGIIPIKYTDKLIF.

About this clone itself: A much larger clone lies one base from this, so it may be a read error. The CDR3 protein is CAFEGAQPSYVKGLRGGRDGADKLIF. CDR3 sequence (DNA): TGTGCCTTTGAAGGGGCCCAGCCTTCCTACGTGAAGGGTTTACGGGGGGGACGAGATGGGGCCGATAAACTCATCTTT. The chain couples TRDV3 to TRDJ1, with 9 bases that match TRDD2. The CDR3 length is 26 residues. Germline V gives CDR1 TVYSNPD, CDR2 GDNSRS (reference sequence). Germline trimming cut 2 bases from V and 3 bases from J; bases unmatched to any gene: 43.

Sample share makes this clone medium-sized. Other nucleotide sequences from this sample produce the same CDR3. V usage is TRDV2 and J usage is TRDJ3, with 9 bases lining up with TRDD3. The CDR3 is 19 residues long. From germline, CDR1 is GEAIGNYY and CDR2 EKD. The J segment lost 0 bases and the V segment lost 0 bases, leaving 5 bases of the junction unmatched. The CDR3, as DNA: TGTGCCTGTGACACCGTACTGGGGGAAAGCTCCTGGGACACCCGACAGATGTTTTTC. Its protein is CACDTVLGESSWDTRQMFF.

Regarding this clone: It may be a read error: a sequence one base away is much more abundant. In the same sample, other DNA sequences code for this CDR3. The rearrangement uses TRDV1 and TRDJ1; 7 nucleotides align to TRDD3. CDR1 is TSWWSYY and CDR2 is QGS in the germline V gene. The CDR3 length is 18 residues. The CDR3 region has the DNA TGTGCTCTTTGGACGTGGGGGACTCCAAGCTTGTACACTGATAAACTCATCTTT. Its protein product is CALWTWGTPSLYTDKLIF.